This TCR beta chain is from a study of blood T cells in healthy people across ages (dated by TCRdb to the mid-2010s). Describing the broader study: In model experiments, template switching captured roughly one uniquely barcoded TCR beta cDNA molecule for every two T cells. The study measured age-related changes in TCR beta repertoire diversity using deep sequencing normalized with unique cDNA molecular identifiers. Two additional independent replicas of 1 million unique cDNA reads from the same blood draw were analyzed for two donors (one aged 18 to 30 and one aged 80 or older). To avoid experimental bias, donors of different ages were randomly spread across the sequencing lanes. Donors were grouped into four age groups: young (average approximately 16 years), middle-aged (around 39), aged (roughly 67) and long-lived (82).

The library was obtained by 5' RACE. Sequencer: Illumina HiSeq 2500. The second PCR ran for about 7 to 11 cycles and used a J-beta primer mix along with a sample-barcoded 5' primer. A unique molecular identifier was introduced onto each TCR beta cDNA molecule by a template-switch 5' adaptor carrying 12 random nucleotides. At least 2.5 million CDR3-containing paired-end reads were obtained from each sample. First-strand cDNA synthesis was performed from all RNA using the Mint cDNA synthesis kit, with priming by a TRBC-specific oligonucleotide. After uracil-DNA glycosylase treatment, a first 18-cycle PCR used universal primers M1SS and BC2_uni_R on all cDNA. Regarding the original processing steps: Normalization of each sample was performed by random selection of 1 million high-quality reads, each carrying a distinct molecular identifier. Instead of being binned into consensus sequences, reads with shared molecular identifiers were discarded. MiTCR, run with a Q25 quality threshold and the strictest error-elimination algorithm, handled CDR3 identification, clonotype clustering and error correction. A nonparametric unseen species model with Euler transformation was used to estimate lower-bound total TCR beta diversity. TCRdb applied fastp at Q25 and MiXCR to the public reads, then kept only in-frame beta chains. A single entry per CDR3 protein holds the most common genes and DNA from its merged rows. TCRdb, rather than the study authors, made the V and J calls. A total of 1.5 million to 2 million distinct CDR3 sequences appear in this sample, less than 50% of them only once. The top ten constitute approximately 2.1% of the sample.

The CDR3 runs 16 residues from the cysteine to the phenylalanine. This entry keeps only the CDR3 DNA: 48 bases, framed from base 1. Trimming removed 5 bases from V and 3 bases from J, leaving 18 bases between the germline ends. The germline V gene provides CDR1 SGHVS and CDR2 FQNEAQ. Systemically healthy Caucasian individuals from Russia, 39 in total and aged roughly 6 to 100 years, were included as donors. Approximately 10 milliliters of peripheral blood were collected from each donor into EDTA-treated Vacutainer tubes. Ficoll-Paque density-gradient centrifugation was used to isolate PBMCs, with at least 6.5 million per sample. Trizol reagent was used to extract total RNA from the PBMCs, yielding at least 5 micrograms per sample. The percentages of naive CD45RAhigh/CD27high T cells were determined by flow cytometry on a PBMC aliquot from every donor. Beyond this particular receptor, the publication reports: As age increased, observed TCR beta diversity per million T cells dropped in a roughly linear way, and a significant reduction was already evident by age 40. A strong correlation was found between observed TCR beta diversity and the percentage of naive T cells measured by flow cytometry. Estimates of total diversity from one million sequenced T cells were regarded as lower bounds and underestimates. Compared with the aged group, more naive CD4+ T cells, fewer expanded clones and increased TCR diversity were shown by the long-lived group, suggesting age selection. Donor CMV infection status was unknown, potentially confounding age-related changes in expanded clonotypes. Since profiling was done on bulk unsorted PBMCs, naive and antigen-experienced compartments could not be conclusively compared.

Concerning this clonotype itself: Its antigen is still unknown. Base qualities are not recorded, but no much larger clone differs from it by a single base.

The receptor comes from a woman aged 40 to 50 in good health. Sequencing was carried out using blood. Recombination joined TRBV7-8 with TRBJ2-3; no D gene is confidently identified. This receptor has the CDR3 CASSRPPTDATDTQYF. The DNA is as follows: TGTGCCAGCAGCCGCCCCCCCACGGACGCGACAGATACGCAGTATTTT.